The 22 T cell receptor beta chains presented below share a single source sample, sequenced in a study of shared clonotypes between healthy human individuals. Assay used: immunoSEQ multiplex PCR; TCRdb lists only in-frame clones, some missing. Counted here are approximately 840,000 clones, about 96% occurring once; the ten biggest clones make up approximately 0.2%. CD45RO negativity and positive selection for CCR7 defined naive CD8 cells, a population that excluded terminally differentiated effector memory CD45RA+ cells. What was sequenced was naive CD8+ T cells sorted from blood. These receptors were obtained from a man aged 30 to 39 in good health.

The V gene is TRBV10-3, the J gene TRBJ2-6; unclear D gene. The CDR3 loop spans 14 amino acids. The germline CDR1 and CDR2 sequences are ENHRY and SYGVKD. V was trimmed by 8 bases and J by 0 bases, leaving 8 bases between them. This CDR3 is CAISVISGANVLTF. CDR3 bases: TGTGCCATCTCGGTGATCTCTGGGGCCAACGTCCTGACTTTC.

This chain connects TRBV9 to TRBJ2-7; TRBD2 matches 10 bases. Trimming removed 0 bases from V and 7 bases from J; junction bases left unmatched: 7. Looked up from germline, CDR1 is SGDLS and CDR2 is YYNGEE. This CDR3 comprises 15 residues. In nucleotides, the CDR3 is TGTGCCAGCAGCGTAGGGCTAGCGGGAGTAGAAGAGCAGTACTTC. This sequence encodes CASSVGLAGVEEQYF.

The chain combines TRBV19 with TRBJ2-7, with 9 bases that match TRBD1. Germline V gives CDR1 LNHDA, CDR2 SQIVND (reference sequence). This CDR3 comprises 14 residues. V lost 4 bases to trimming and J lost 5 bases; unmatched junction nucleotides: 6. The CDR3 nucleotides read TGTGCCAGTAGTACGGGACAGGGCATCGACGAGCAGTACTTC. Encoded protein: CASSTGQGIDEQYF. Looking up the rest from reference TRBV19 and TRBJ2-7 gives the full variable domain: DGGITQSPKYLFRKEGQNVTLSCEQNLNHDAMYWYRQDPGQGLRLIYYSQIVNDFQKGDIAEGYSVSREKKESFPLTVTSAQKNPTAFYLCASSTGQGIDEQYFGPGTRLTVT.

The chain employs TRBV19 and TRBJ1-1; 8 nucleotides agree with TRBD1. With V trimmed by 6 bases and J by 0 bases, 9 bases remained unmatched. In germline, CDR1 is LNHDA, CDR2 SQIVND (reference sequence). The CDR3 consists of 16 residues. DNA of the CDR3: TGTGCCAGTAGATCCCGACGACAGGGGTTGAACACTGAAGCTTTCTTT. Protein sequence: CASRSRRQGLNTEAFF.

CDR3 residues: CATSRDSGSYNEQFF. The CDR3 DNA reads as TGTGCCACCAGCAGAGATAGCGGCTCCTACAATGAGCAGTTCTTC. The rearrangement joins TRBV15 to TRBJ2-1, with TRBD2 as a possible D gene (6 bases). Germline CDR1 reads LNHNV; CDR2 reads YYDKDF (reference sequence). V was trimmed by 0 bases and J by 0 bases, leaving 6 bases between them. This CDR3 spans 15 amino acids.

This rearrangement joins TRBV7-9 to TRBJ1-1; the D gene is possibly TRBD1 (5 bases). V lost 7 bases and J lost 5, with 14 bases in between. The CDR3 extends over 13 amino acids. Germline lookup yields CDR1 SEHNR and CDR2 FQNEAQ (reference sequence). The CDR3 loop reads CASTSAGRTEAFF. CDR3 DNA sequence: TGTGCCAGCACCTCGGCGGGACGGACTGAAGCTTTCTTT.

The chain carries TRBV27 and TRBJ1-4; the D is unclear. Germline V lookup: CDR1 MNHEY, CDR2 SMNVEV (reference sequence). The V and J ends lost 5 bases and 0 bases respectively, with 16 bases between them. This CDR3 region has 17 residues. The CDR3 sequence: CASSLSGFVATNEKLFF. The CDR3 bases are TGTGCCAGCAGTCTCTCGGGGTTTGTCGCAACTAATGAAAAACTGTTTTTT.

The V gene is TRBV5-4, the J gene TRBJ2-1; 7 nucleotides line up with TRBD1. CDR3 length: 13 amino acids. After removal of 4 bases from V and 5 bases from J, the junction contained 3 bases not matched to a gene. Germline V gene sequence: CDR1 SGHNT, CDR2 YYREEE (reference sequence). CDR3 nucleotides: TGTGCCAGCAGCCGAGGACAGGACAATGAGCAGTTCTTC. The encoded protein is CASSRGQDNEQFF. The full variable domain, rest sourced from reference TRBV5-4 and TRBJ2-1, is ETGVTQSPTHLIKTRGQQVTLRCSSQSGHNTVSWYQQALGQGPQFIFQYYREEENGRGNFPPRFSGLQFPNYSSELNVNALELDDSALYLCASSRGQDNEQFFGPGTRLTVL.

The CDR3, as DNA: TGCGCCAGCAGCTTGGGGGCCGTCAATGAGCAGTTCTTC. This encodes CASSLGAVNEQFF. This chain links TRBV5-1 with TRBJ2-1; D is uncertain. Trimming stripped 0 bases from V and 6 bases from J, with 7 bases between. This CDR3 contains 13 residues. Per germline, CDR1 SGHRS and CDR2 YFSETQ. Supplemented by reference TRBV5-1 and TRBJ2-1, the full variable domain reads KAGVTQTPRYLIKTRGQQVTLSCSPISGHRSVSWYQQTPGQGLQFLFEYFSETQRNKGNFPGRFSGRQFSNSRSEMNVSTLELGDSALYLCASSLGAVNEQFFGPGTRLTVL.

V gene TRBV11-2 combines with J gene TRBJ2-7, with D hard to call. The CDR3 extends over 16 amino acids. Germline CDR1 reads SGHAT; CDR2 reads FQNNGV. Trimming pared 5 bases from V and 3 bases from J, leaving 20 bases between. The CDR3 protein is CASSDGPVMRHYEQYF. Here the CDR3 DNA reads TGTGCCAGCAGCGACGGGCCGGTGATGAGACACTACGAGCAGTACTTC.

This clone was seen once. The chain recombines TRBV4-1 with TRBJ1-5; no clear D. The CDR3 has 13 amino acids. Trimming left V 5 bases short and J 6 bases short, with 11 bases between. Germline values: CDR1 MGHRA, CDR2 YSYEKL. The CDR3 region has the DNA TGCGCCAGCAGCGAAAGGACTCTTCAGCCCCAGCATTTT. It codes for CASSERTLQPQHF.

This chain joins TRBV7-9 and TRBJ1-2, with a tentative D call TRBD1 (6 bases). CDR1 is SEHNR, CDR2 FQNEAQ, per germline (reference sequence). V was shortened by 5 bases and J by 0 bases, with 13 bases between the two germline ends. The CDR3 spans 15 residues. CDR3 protein: CASSPYRAPNYGYTF. The CDR3 DNA sequence: TGTGCCAGCAGCCCCTACAGGGCACCTAACTATGGCTACACCTTC.

This chain connects TRBV30 to TRBJ2-6, with TRBD1 as a possible D gene (5 bases). Germline V gene lookup returns CDR1 GTSNPN and CDR2 SVGIG (reference sequence). Trimming took off 8 bases at V and 0 bases at J, with 11 bases between the two ends. This CDR3 is 14 amino acids long. This CDR3 is CATHRSSGANVLTF. Written as DNA, the CDR3 is TGTGCCACCCACAGGTCCTCTGGGGCCAACGTCCTGACTTTC.

The V and J genes are TRBV28 and TRBJ1-5, with D unresolved. Between the trimmed V and J ends, which lost 3 bases and 12 bases, there was a span of 12 bases. Germline V CDR1 and CDR2: MDHEN, SYDVKM. The CDR3 loop spans 12 amino acids. DNA of the CDR3: TGTGCCAGCAGTTTTGATCCAGCACTCCAGCATTTT. Protein product: CASSFDPALQHF.

CDR3 in DNA: TGCAGCGTCTTCCGGGCCGAGGGTTCACCCGAGCAGTACTTC. Protein sequence: CSVFRAEGSPEQYF. V usage is TRBV29-1 and J usage is TRBJ2-7; the D gene is possibly TRBD2 (5 bases). Germline CDR1 SQVTM, CDR2 ANQGSEA. The V gene lost 6 bases and the J gene lost 6 bases, with 21 bases spanning the gap. The CDR3 runs 14 residues.

The CDR3 sequence is CASSFPDSGYEQYF. The CDR3 nucleotides are TGTGCCAGCAGTTTCCCGGACAGCGGATACGAGCAGTACTTC. V is TRBV28 and J is TRBJ2-5, with D possibly TRBD1 on 6 matching bases. The end of the DNA aligns better with TRBJ2-7, so the J call may be wrong. In germline, CDR1 is MDHEN, CDR2 SYDVKM. There are 14 residues in the CDR3.

As for this clone: The sample contains more than one DNA sequence encoding this CDR3. This sequence joins TRBV4-1 and TRBJ2-1; no clear D. There are 11 residues in the CDR3. Germline assignment: CDR1 MGHRA and CDR2 YSYEKL. Trimming removed 2 bases from V and 4 bases from J, with 0 bases in between. The CDR3 loop is CASSQYNEQFF. The DNA for the CDR3 is TGCGCCAGCAGCCAATACAATGAGCAGTTCTTC.

The J gene is TRBJ2-7, the V gene TRBV7-6; perhaps D is TRBD1 or TRBD2 (6 bases each). V was cut by 0 bases and J by 4 bases, with 19 bases left in between. Germline CDR1 SGHVS, CDR2 FNYEAQ. The CDR3 runs 17 residues. For the CDR3, the DNA is TGTGCCAGCAGCTTAGCCGGCCGGGGGCGCGCGACGTACGAGCAGTACTTC. This sequence encodes CASSLAGRGRATYEQYF.

CDR3 in DNA: TGCGCCAGCAGCCAAGGGACTAGCGGGAGGTATGAGCAGTTCTTC. This gives the protein CASSQGTSGRYEQFF. The chain combines TRBV4-1 with TRBJ2-1; 14 bases agree with TRBD2. Germline-derived CDR1 and CDR2 are MGHRA and YSYEKL. The junction had 1 base not matched to a gene; V was cut back by 1 base and J by 8 bases. This CDR3 contains 15 residues.

The chain has TRBV7-9 and TRBJ2-7; the D gene is possibly TRBD1 (6 bases). The CDR3 has 15 amino acids. Trimming shortened V by 4 bases and J by 0 bases, and 13 bases separated the two germline ends. Germline V CDR1 and CDR2: SEHNR, FQNEAQ (reference sequence). The DNA of the CDR3 is TGTGCCAGCAGCTCCGACAGGTCCTCCTCCTACGAGCAGTACTTC. This gives the protein CASSSDRSSSYEQYF.

This clone has a handful of counts. The V gene is TRBV6-5, the J gene TRBJ1-5, with 8 bases fitting TRBD1. Losses at the gene ends were 2 bases for V and 5 bases for J; bases not matched to a gene: 2. The CDR3 consists of 14 residues. Germline V CDR1 and CDR2: MNHEY, SVGAGI. Written as DNA, the CDR3 is TGTGCCAGCAGTTACACGACAGGGGATCAGCCCCAGCATTTT. Protein sequence: CASSYTTGDQPQHF.

V gene TRBV14 combines with J gene TRBJ2-1; D is ambiguous. V shed 3 bases and J shed 4 bases, with 7 bases lying between them. From germline, CDR1 is SGHDN and CDR2 FVKESK. This CDR3 comprises 13 residues. CDR3 protein: CASSHLAYNEQFF. In nucleotides, the CDR3 is TGTGCCAGCAGCCACTTAGCTTACAATGAGCAGTTCTTC.